This TCR beta chain was sequenced for a study of blood T cell repertoires in COVID-19. The CDR3 has 12 residues. V lost 4 bases, J lost 10 bases, and 14 bases lay in between. The protocol was immunoSEQ multiplex PCR, while the TCRdb copy is restricted to in-frame clones and leaves out a portion. The sample shows over 400,000 clones, around nine tenths of them seen only once. Sequencing input: peripheral blood. The receptor's source is a woman between 50 and 59 years old with COVID-19, enrolled during active disease. The rearrangement uses TRBV12-3 or TRBV12-4 and TRBJ2-7; D possibly corresponds to TRBD2 (6 bases). The CDR3, as DNA: TGTGCCAGCAGTTATTCGGGACTGGCACAGTACTTC. Translation gives CASSYSGLAQYF.